The 22 T cell receptor beta chains below all came from one sample that was sequenced in a study of T cell responses to AZD1222 COVID-19 vaccine (dated by TCRdb to the early 2020s). Taken with the paper, the label for time point translates to: about 28 days (+/-7) after the second vaccine dose. The library relied on the immunoSEQ multiplex PCR assay. Imported from immuneACCESS, the table was reduced by TCRdb to in-frame sequences with V and J called. These copies leave out some clones; in studies compared against another copy, an unresolved V gene accounts for under half, and the cause of the remainder is not known. A total of roughly 200,000 clones appear in this sample, roughly 92% of them only once. The top ten hold roughly 3.5% of the sample. The sequenced sample was peripheral blood, obtained 28 days after the second AZD1222 dose. The origin of the receptors is an adult who received the AZD1222 COVID-19 vaccine.

The chain recombines TRBV30 with TRBJ1-2, with TRBD1 matching 11 bases. The germline V gene has CDR1 GTSNPN and CDR2 SVGIG (reference sequence). Unmatched junction bases numbered 4, after V lost 0 bases and J lost 4 bases. The CDR3 loop spans 15 amino acids. The chain's CDR3 is CAWSVGTGGLYGYTF. CDR3 DNA sequence: TGTGCCTGGAGTGTCGGGACAGGGGGACTCTATGGCTACACCTTC.

CDR3 DNA: TGTGCCAGCAGCAGCCGGACAGGGATAGGCGGAAACACCATATATTTT. It is translated as CASSSRTGIGGNTIYF. The rearrangement joins TRBV21-1 to TRBJ1-3; the DNA was not compared with TRBD1, the D call given in the table. TRBV21-1 is classified as a pseudogene. The CDR3 contains 16 residues.

The J gene is TRBJ1-3, the V gene TRBV30; no reliable D call. The CDR3 is 13 residues long. V shed 4 bases and J shed 4 bases, with 11 bases lying between them. Looked up from germline, CDR1 is GTSNPN and CDR2 is SVGIG (reference sequence). CDR3 DNA: TGTGCCTGGACCCTCGGTAGGGGAAACACCATATATTTT. As protein: CAWTLGRGNTIYF.

The rearrangement joins TRBV5-4 to TRBJ1-2, with D unresolved. CDR1 and CDR2 from the germline V gene are SGHNT and YYREEE (reference sequence). The CDR3 contains 14 residues. The V end was cut by 3 bases, the J end by 5 bases, with 14 bases between. Here the CDR3 DNA reads TGTGCCAGCAGCTCGACTATTGACAATTATGGCTACACCTTC. This translates into CASSSTIDNYGYTF.

Regarding this clone: Germline is not matched at one junction end, which may reflect a read error. V usage is TRBV15 and J usage is TRBJ2-1, with a possible D match to TRBD1 (6 bases). Germline CDR1 reads LNHNV; CDR2 reads YYDKDF (reference sequence). The CDR3 runs to 12 residues. CDR3 in amino acids: CATSREGTNPLF. The CDR3 DNA sequence: TGTGCCACCAGCAGAGAGGGGACAAACCCGCTCTTC.

The chain combines TRBV4-3 with TRBJ1-2; 10 nucleotides match TRBD1. Trimming at V came to 3 bases and at J to 2 bases, leaving 3 bases not matched to a gene. Germline CDR1 reads LGHNA; CDR2 reads YSLEER. CDR3 length: 15 amino acids. The CDR3 spells CASSQAGQGNYGYTF. The CDR3 DNA reads TGCGCCAGCAGCCAGGCGGGACAGGGGAACTATGGCTACACCTTC.

The V gene is TRBV7-3, the J gene TRBJ2-2, with D hard to call. The ends were cut back, 2 bases at V and 3 bases at J, with 7 bases in the middle. This CDR3 comprises 14 residues. Germline CDR1 reads SGHTA; CDR2 reads FQGTGA. CDR3 loop: CASSLSMHTGELFF. CDR3 nucleotides: TGTGCCAGCAGCTTATCTATGCACACCGGGGAGCTGTTTTTT.

The rearrangement links TRBV24-1 to TRBJ2-3, with D possibly matching TRBD2 (5 bases). The CDR3 length is 14 residues. The germline V and J ends were trimmed by 7 bases and 1 base, with 11 bases remaining between them. CDR1 is KGHDR and CDR2 is SFDVKD in the germline V gene. CDR3: CATSRRTGTDTQYF. The CDR3 DNA reads TGTGCCACCAGCCGGAGGACCGGCACAGATACGCAGTATTTT.

V usage is TRBV19 and J usage is TRBJ1-1; no reliable D call. The V gene lost 3 bases and the J gene lost 2 bases, with 16 bases spanning the gap. Germline values: CDR1 LNHDA, CDR2 SQIVND (reference sequence). CDR3 length: 16 residues. CDR3 loop: CASSMGGVGRNTEAFF. DNA for the CDR3: TGTGCCAGTAGTATGGGCGGGGTGGGGAGAAACACTGAAGCTTTCTTT.

The J gene is TRBJ2-6, the V gene TRBV5-1; D is possibly TRBD1 (5 bases). Trimming left V 1 base short and J 2 bases short, with 7 bases between. The CDR3 extends over 15 amino acids. Germline CDR1 reads SGHRS; CDR2 reads YFSETQ. CDR3 DNA sequence: TGCGCCAGCAGCTTGACAGGTGCTGGGGCCAACGTCCTGACTTTC. It yields the protein CASSLTGAGANVLTF.

V is TRBV10-3 and J is TRBJ2-3, with 7 bases fitting TRBD2. J was trimmed by 2 bases and V by 2 bases; bases with no gene match: 7. Germline V gives CDR1 ENHRY, CDR2 SYGVKD. The CDR3 loop spans 16 amino acids. The CDR3 is CAISETAGVSTDTQYF. The CDR3 nucleotides are TGTGCCATCAGTGAGACGGCGGGAGTTTCCACAGATACGCAGTATTTT.

This CDR3 reads CASRPQGDNPPLHF. The CDR3 nucleotides read TGTGCCAGCAGGCCGCAGGGGGACAATCCACCCCTCCACTTT. V usage is TRBV28 and J usage is TRBJ1-6; 7 bases line up with TRBD1. V gave up 6 bases and J gave up 11 bases; unmatched junction bases: 10. CDR3 size: 14 residues. Germline CDR1 MDHEN, CDR2 SYDVKM.

The gene calls are TRBV14 and TRBJ2-3; D remains unclear. The CDR3 has 16 residues. In germline, CDR1 is SGHDN, CDR2 FVKESK. V shed 0 bases and J shed 2 bases, with 12 bases lying between them. The CDR3 sequence: CASSQEMAGFTDTQYF. The CDR3 nucleotides are TGTGCCAGCAGCCAAGAAATGGCCGGGTTCACAGATACGCAGTATTTT.

V is TRBV3-1 (or the pseudogene TRBV3-2) and J is TRBJ2-2; D might be TRBD2 (6 bases). This CDR3 is 15 amino acids long. The germline V gene encodes CDR1 LGHDT and CDR2 YNNKEL (reference sequence). The V and J ends lost 3 bases and 5 bases respectively, with 13 bases between them. For the CDR3, the DNA is TGTGCCAGCAGCCAGCGGCGGGATGGGACCGGGGAGCTGTTTTTT. Protein: CASSQRRDGTGELFF.

This chain links TRBV3-1 (or the pseudogene TRBV3-2) with TRBJ1-5, with a tentative D call TRBD1 (6 bases). The V gene lost 4 bases and the J gene lost 0 bases, with 10 bases spanning the gap. The CDR3 sequence is 15 residues long. CDR1 is LGHDT, CDR2 YNNKEL, per germline (reference sequence). The CDR3 nucleotides read TGTGCCAGCAGCCTGGAGGGACATAGCAATCAGCCCCAGCATTTT. Translating it yields CASSLEGHSNQPQHF.

J is TRBJ2-7 and V is TRBV5-8; D is possibly TRBD2 (5 bases). This CDR3 spans 14 amino acids. With 0 bases removed from V and 3 bases from J, the gap between germline ends came to 10 bases. Germline V gene sequence: CDR1 SGHTS, CDR2 YDEGEE. CDR3 in DNA: TGTGCCAGCAGCTTGGCTGGGAGTGACTACGAGCAGTACTTC. Translating gives CASSLAGSDYEQYF. The full variable domain, its missing parts supplied by reference TRBV5-8 and TRBJ2-7, is EAGVTQSPTHLIKTRGQQATLRCSPISGHTSVYWYQQALGLGLQFLLWYDEGEERNRGNFPPRFSGRQFPNYSSELNVNALELEDSALYLCASSLAGSDYEQYFGPGTRLTVT.

The chain recombines TRBV7-9 with TRBJ2-7; D is unclear. This CDR3 comprises 15 residues. Germline CDR1 reads SEHNR; CDR2 reads FQNEAQ (reference sequence). The V gene lost 5 bases and the J gene lost 7 bases, with 21 bases spanning the gap. The CDR3 region has the DNA TGTGCCAGCAGCCCCACCCCACCGAGACCGGCGGAGCAGTACTTC. Amino acids: CASSPTPPRPAEQYF.

This chain links TRBV10-3 with TRBJ2-2; TRBD1 or TRBD2 may be the D gene (6 bases each). The CDR3 runs 18 residues. The V gene lost 0 bases and the J gene lost 1 base, with 15 bases spanning the gap. The germline V gene encodes CDR1 ENHRY and CDR2 SYGVKD. The CDR3 DNA follows: TGTGCCATCAGTGAGTCGAGAGCCGGGGGCGGGAACACCGGGGAGCTGTTTTTT. It specifies CAISESRAGGGNTGELFF.

This chain connects TRBV25-1 to TRBJ2-7, with D perhaps matching TRBD2 (7 bases). Per the germline V gene, CDR1 is MGHDK and CDR2 is SYGVNS. The CDR3 is made up of 13 amino acids. V was pared by 11 bases and J by 2 bases, with 16 bases between. The CDR3 coding sequence is TGTGCCTCGGGGGGCAGGGGACCCTACGAGCAGTACTTC. This translates into CASGGRGPYEQYF.

This sequence joins TRBV6-4 and TRBJ2-7; D is ambiguous. Germline CDR1 is MRHNA and CDR2 is SNTAGT. V lost 4 bases and J lost 3, with 4 bases in between. The CDR3 spans 11 residues. CDR3 nucleotides: TGTGCCAGCAGTGGCAACTACGAGCAGTACTTC. It specifies CASSGNYEQYF.

This chain links TRBV18 with TRBJ1-6; 9 bases are shared with TRBD1. Germline CDR1 KGHSH, CDR2 LQKENI. With V trimmed by 4 bases and J by 9 bases, 7 bases remained unmatched. The CDR3 has 15 amino acids. CDR3 in DNA: TGTGCCAGCTCACTTCGGACAGGGGAGACTTCACCCCTCCACTTT. It encodes CASSLRTGETSPLHF.

This chain links TRBV27 with TRBJ2-6; D may be TRBD2 (6 bases). This CDR3 spans 18 amino acids. Per germline, CDR1 MNHEY and CDR2 SMNVEV (reference sequence). Trimming took 10 bases from V and 0 from J, leaving 22 bases between them. The CDR3 here is CATKGPAGLSSGANVLTF. In DNA form, the CDR3 reads TGTGCCACCAAGGGCCCGGCAGGACTAAGCTCTGGGGCCAACGTCCTGACTTTC.